The sequence of this TCR beta chain was determined in a study of type 1 regulatory T cells. Study-level information: This in vitro CD4 product, T-allo10, is enriched for Tr1 cells and alloantigen-specific.

TCRdb used MiXCR to reprocess the reads, holding one entry per CDR3 protein. The repertoire holds tens of thousands of distinct CDR3 sequences, with 45% to 50% as singletons. Germline CDR1 DFQATT, CDR2 SNEGSKA (reference sequence). Trimming left V 6 bases short and J 3 bases short, with 18 bases between. The CDR3 has 15 amino acids. To note about this clonotype: Its antigen is as yet unknown.

This sequence originates from a human donor in good health. V usage is TRBV20-1 and J usage is TRBJ1-5, with a weak D call TRBD1 (5 bases). Input material: cultured non-Tr1 T cells, either the whole culture or a sorted T cell fraction (not recorded which). The CDR3, as DNA: TGCAGTGCGCGGGGAGGGCAGGGACCCAATCAGCCCCAGCATTTT. Its translation: CSARGGQGPNQPQHF.